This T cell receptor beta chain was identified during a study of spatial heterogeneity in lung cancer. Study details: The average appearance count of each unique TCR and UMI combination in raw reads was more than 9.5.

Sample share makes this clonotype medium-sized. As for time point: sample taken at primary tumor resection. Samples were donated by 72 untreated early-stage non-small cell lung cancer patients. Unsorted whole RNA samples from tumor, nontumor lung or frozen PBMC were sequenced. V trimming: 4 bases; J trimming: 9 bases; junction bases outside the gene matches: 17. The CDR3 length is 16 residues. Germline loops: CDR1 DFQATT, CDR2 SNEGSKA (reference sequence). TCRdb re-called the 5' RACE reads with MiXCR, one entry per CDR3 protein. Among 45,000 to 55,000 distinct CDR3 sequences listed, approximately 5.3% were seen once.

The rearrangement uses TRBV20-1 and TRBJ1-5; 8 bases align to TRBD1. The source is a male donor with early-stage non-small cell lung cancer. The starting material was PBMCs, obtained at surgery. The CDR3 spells CSAISARGRFSRPQHF. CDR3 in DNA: TGCAGTGCTATTTCTGCCAGGGGGCGATTCTCTCGGCCCCAGCATTTT.